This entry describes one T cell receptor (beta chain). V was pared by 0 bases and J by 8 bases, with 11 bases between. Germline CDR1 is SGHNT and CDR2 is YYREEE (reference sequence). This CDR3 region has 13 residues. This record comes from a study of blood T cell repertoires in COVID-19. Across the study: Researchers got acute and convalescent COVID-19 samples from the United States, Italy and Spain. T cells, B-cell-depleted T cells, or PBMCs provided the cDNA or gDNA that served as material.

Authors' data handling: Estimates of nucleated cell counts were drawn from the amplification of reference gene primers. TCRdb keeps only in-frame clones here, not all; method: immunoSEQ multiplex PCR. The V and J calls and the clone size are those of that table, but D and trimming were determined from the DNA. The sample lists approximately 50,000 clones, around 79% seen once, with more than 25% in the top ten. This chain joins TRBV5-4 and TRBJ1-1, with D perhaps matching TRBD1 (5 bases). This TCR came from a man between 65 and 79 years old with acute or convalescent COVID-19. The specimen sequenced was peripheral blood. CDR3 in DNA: TGTGCCAGCAGCTTGGAACTCGACAGAGAAGCTTTCTTT. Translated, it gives CASSLELDREAFF.